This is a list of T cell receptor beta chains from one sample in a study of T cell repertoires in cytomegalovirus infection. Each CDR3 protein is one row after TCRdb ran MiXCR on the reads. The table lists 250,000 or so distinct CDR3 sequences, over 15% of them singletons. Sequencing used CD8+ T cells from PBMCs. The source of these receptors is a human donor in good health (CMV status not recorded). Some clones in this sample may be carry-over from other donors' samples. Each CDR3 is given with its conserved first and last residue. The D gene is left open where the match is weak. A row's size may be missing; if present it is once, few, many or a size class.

CDR3aa: CASSHLGQNTGELFF; CDR3nt: TGTGCCAGCAGCCACCTGGGACAGAACACCGGGGAGCTGTTTTTT; j_gene: TRBJ2-2; d_gene: .; v_gene: TRBV3-1; abundance: .
CDR3aa: CASSSWLETYEQYF; CDR3nt: TGTGCCAGCAGTTCGTGGCTAGAGACCTACGAGCAGTACTTC; j_gene: TRBJ2-7; d_gene: .; v_gene: TRBV6-6; abundance: .
CDR3aa: CSGDGGYGYTF; CDR3nt: TGCAGCGGCGACGGTGGGTATGGCTACACCTTC; j_gene: TRBJ1-2; d_gene: .; v_gene: TRBV29-1; abundance: .
CDR3aa: CASSWGTGGVGTEAFF; CDR3nt: TGTGCCAGCAGCTGGGGGACAGGGGGAGTGGGCACTGAAGCTTTCTTT; j_gene: TRBJ1-1; d_gene: TRBD1; v_gene: TRBV5-6; abundance: .
CDR3aa: CSARGGPSYEQYF; CDR3nt: TGCAGTGCTAGAGGGGGGCCTTCCTACGAGCAGTACTTC; j_gene: TRBJ2-7; d_gene: .; v_gene: TRBV20-1; abundance: .
CDR3aa: CASSFMGSSYEQYF; CDR3nt: TGTGCCAGCAGCTTTATGGGGTCATCCTACGAGCAGTACTTC; j_gene: TRBJ2-7; d_gene: .; v_gene: TRBV7-2; abundance: many
CDR3aa: CASSQDHSLGLNYGYTF; CDR3nt: TGCGCCAGCAGCCAAGATCACTCTCTTGGACTGAACTATGGCTACACCTTC; j_gene: TRBJ1-2; d_gene: .; v_gene: TRBV4-3; abundance: .
CDR3aa: CASMLAGGIYNEQFF; CDR3nt: TGTGCCAGCATGTTAGCGGGGGGAATTTACAATGAGCAGTTCTTC; j_gene: TRBJ2-1; d_gene: TRBD2; v_gene: TRBV27; abundance: .
CDR3aa: CASIDAAGGRITDTQYF; CDR3nt: TGTGCCAGCATCGACGCGGCAGGGGGCCGTATCACAGATACGCAGTATTTT; j_gene: TRBJ2-3; d_gene: TRBD1; v_gene: TRBV28; abundance: few
CDR3aa: CASRRLTGMETQYF; CDR3nt: TGTGCCAGCAGACGACTCACCGGGATGGAGACCCAGTACTTC; j_gene: TRBJ2-5; d_gene: .; v_gene: TRBV12-3/TRBV12-4; abundance: few
CDR3aa: CSARDLLAGANEQFF; CDR3nt: TGCAGTGCTAGAGATCTTCTAGCGGGGGCCAATGAGCAGTTCTTC; j_gene: TRBJ2-1; d_gene: TRBD2; v_gene: TRBV20-1; abundance: few
CDR3aa: CASSSPGLAGWEQYF; CDR3nt: TGTGCCAGCAGCTCCCCGGGACTAGCGGGGTGGGAGCAGTACTTC; j_gene: TRBJ2-7; d_gene: TRBD2; v_gene: TRBV12-3/TRBV12-4; abundance: many
CDR3aa: CASSLVYHNEQFF; CDR3nt: TGTGCCAGCAGCTTGGTATACCACAATGAGCAGTTCTTC; j_gene: TRBJ2-1; d_gene: .; v_gene: TRBV5-4; abundance: .
CDR3aa: CASSEFFVLDRGSLNTEAFF; CDR3nt: TGTGCCAGCAGTGAATTCTTCGTTTTGGACAGGGGGTCGTTGAACACTGAAGCTTTCTTT; j_gene: TRBJ1-1; d_gene: TRBD1; v_gene: TRBV25-1; abundance: .
CDR3aa: CASSPRTGNTEAFF; CDR3nt: TGTGCCAGCAGCCCACGAACAGGGAACACTGAAGCTTTCTTT; j_gene: TRBJ1-1; d_gene: .; v_gene: TRBV7-2; abundance: many
CDR3aa: CASSLVPGSAASTDTQYF; CDR3nt: TGTGCCAGCAGCTTAGTCCCGGGTAGCGCTGCTAGCACAGATACGCAGTATTTT; j_gene: TRBJ2-3; d_gene: .; v_gene: TRBV11-2; abundance: .
CDR3aa: CASNLLGTDTQYF; CDR3nt: TGTGCCAGCAACTTACTAGGAACAGATACGCAGTATTTT; j_gene: TRBJ2-3; d_gene: .; v_gene: TRBV7-2; abundance: many
CDR3aa: CSVGGSGGPYEQYF; CDR3nt: TGCAGCGTTGGGGGGTCAGGCGGACCCTACGAGCAGTACTTC; j_gene: TRBJ2-7; d_gene: .; v_gene: TRBV29-1; abundance: .
CDR3aa: CASSYPRGGTYSNQPQHF; CDR3nt: TGTGCCAGCAGTTACCCCCGCGGGGGAACCTATAGCAATCAGCCCCAGCATTTT; j_gene: TRBJ1-5; d_gene: .; v_gene: TRBV6-2/TRBV6-3; abundance: .
CDR3aa: CASSLRDSYSTDTQYF; CDR3nt: TGTGCCAGCAGCTTACGGGACAGCTATAGCACAGATACGCAGTATTTT; j_gene: TRBJ2-3; d_gene: TRBD1; v_gene: TRBV7-2; abundance: many
CDR3aa: CASSLQGGLFNEQFF; CDR3nt: TGTGCCAGCAGTTTACAAGGGGGGCTCTTCAATGAGCAGTTCTTC; j_gene: TRBJ2-1; d_gene: .; v_gene: TRBV12-3/TRBV12-4; abundance: many
CDR3aa: CASSLWEFARETQYF; CDR3nt: TGTGCCAGCAGCCTCTGGGAGTTCGCTCGTGAGACCCAGTACTTC; j_gene: TRBJ2-5; d_gene: .; v_gene: TRBV28; abundance: many
CDR3aa: CASTPVSGSYYNEQFF; CDR3nt: TGTGCCAGTACCCCAGTCTCGGGGAGCTACTACAATGAGCAGTTCTTC; j_gene: TRBJ2-1; d_gene: .; v_gene: TRBV19; abundance: many
CDR3aa: CAISTTKGLGANVLTF; CDR3nt: TGTGCCATCAGTACCACGAAGGGGCTTGGGGCCAACGTCCTGACTTTC; j_gene: TRBJ2-6; d_gene: .; v_gene: TRBV10-3; abundance: many
CDR3aa: CASSYAAGTATGELFF; CDR3nt: TGTGCCAGCAGCTACGCCGCCGGGACCGCCACCGGGGAGCTGTTTTTT; j_gene: TRBJ2-2; d_gene: .; v_gene: TRBV7-9; abundance: .
CDR3aa: CASRGNEQFF; CDR3nt: TGTGCCAGCAGGGGGAATGAGCAGTTCTTC; j_gene: TRBJ2-1; d_gene: .; v_gene: TRBV2; abundance: many
CDR3aa: CASSLYVGLSEKLFF; CDR3nt: TGTGCCAGCAGTCTCTATGTTGGGTTAAGTGAAAAACTGTTTTTT; j_gene: TRBJ1-4; d_gene: .; v_gene: TRBV2; abundance: .
CDR3aa: CASSQDHVGDNEQFF; CDR3nt: TGTGCCAGCAGCCAAGATCACGTGGGAGACAATGAGCAGTTCTTC; j_gene: TRBJ2-1; d_gene: .; v_gene: TRBV4-2; abundance: many
CDR3aa: CASSLMALNTGELFF; CDR3nt: TGTGCCAGCAGCCTAATGGCACTGAACACCGGGGAGCTGTTTTTT; j_gene: TRBJ2-2; d_gene: .; v_gene: TRBV6-5; abundance: .
CDR3aa: CASSLLLAGVNEQFF; CDR3nt: TGTGCCAGCAGTTTATTACTAGCGGGGGTCAATGAGCAGTTCTTC; j_gene: TRBJ2-1; d_gene: TRBD2; v_gene: TRBV28; abundance: few
CDR3aa: CASSPSPPNSYNEQFF; CDR3nt: TGCGCCAGCAGCCCAAGCCCCCCGAACTCCTACAATGAGCAGTTCTTC; j_gene: TRBJ2-1; d_gene: .; v_gene: TRBV4-1; abundance: .
CDR3aa: CASSSSLGIDEQFF; CDR3nt: TGTGCCAGCAGCTCCTCTCTGGGGATAGATGAGCAGTTCTTC; j_gene: TRBJ2-1; d_gene: .; v_gene: TRBV7-2; abundance: many
CDR3aa: CASSLILSSGNTIYF; CDR3nt: TGTGCCAGCAGCTTAATACTGAGCTCTGGAAACACCATATATTTT; j_gene: TRBJ1-3; d_gene: .; v_gene: TRBV7-2; abundance: many
CDR3aa: CSARALHVNSGETQYF; CDR3nt: TGCAGTGCTAGAGCACTGCACGTTAATAGCGGGGAGACCCAGTACTTC; j_gene: TRBJ2-5; d_gene: TRBD2; v_gene: TRBV20-1; abundance: few
CDR3aa: CSARGRTSGGLFETQYF; CDR3nt: TGCAGTGCTAGAGGTCGGACTAGCGGGGGTCTGTTTGAGACCCAGTACTTC; j_gene: TRBJ2-5; d_gene: TRBD2; v_gene: TRBV20-1; abundance: .
CDR3aa: CASSLPMTELQETQYF; CDR3nt: TGTGCCAGCAGTTTACCAATGACAGAGCTCCAAGAGACCCAGTACTTC; j_gene: TRBJ2-5; d_gene: .; v_gene: TRBV28; abundance: many
CDR3aa: CASRPGGHTEAFF; CDR3nt: TGTGCCAGCAGGCCGGGGGGGCACACTGAAGCTTTCTTT; j_gene: TRBJ1-1; d_gene: .; v_gene: TRBV6-5; abundance: many
CDR3aa: CASSELYRTFHGYTF; CDR3nt: TGTGCCAGCAGTGAATTATACAGAACCTTTCATGGCTACACCTTC; j_gene: TRBJ1-2; d_gene: .; v_gene: TRBV25-1; abundance: few
CDR3aa: CASSVFSRPGELFF; CDR3nt: TGTGCCAGCAGTGTTTTCTCTCGCCCCGGGGAGCTGTTTTTT; j_gene: TRBJ2-2; d_gene: .; v_gene: TRBV2; abundance: .
CDR3aa: CASSPKQGATIQPQHF; CDR3nt: TGTGCCAGCAGCCCGAAACAGGGGGCGACGATTCAGCCCCAGCATTTT; j_gene: TRBJ1-5; d_gene: TRBD1; v_gene: TRBV7-6; abundance: many
CDR3aa: CASSSARKPHEQFF; CDR3nt: TGTGCCAGCAGTTCGGCGAGAAAACCCCATGAGCAGTTCTTC; j_gene: TRBJ2-1; d_gene: .; v_gene: TRBV27; abundance: few
CDR3aa: CASSEYFFRPGGADTEAFF; CDR3nt: TGTGCCAGCAGTGAATATTTTTTCAGACCGGGCGGGGCAGACACTGAAGCTTTCTTT; j_gene: TRBJ1-1; d_gene: .; v_gene: TRBV25-1; abundance: .
CDR3aa: CASSLIPRSYNEQFF; CDR3nt: TGTGCCAGCAGCTTAATTCCCAGATCCTACAATGAGCAGTTCTTC; j_gene: TRBJ2-1; d_gene: .; v_gene: TRBV13; abundance: few
CDR3aa: CASGLTTGIVNEQYF; CDR3nt: TGTGCTAGTGGACTTACAACAGGGATAGTAAACGAGCAGTACTTC; j_gene: TRBJ2-7; d_gene: .; v_gene: TRBV12-5; abundance: few
CDR3aa: CASSLRTTRELFF; CDR3nt: TGTGCCAGCAGCTTACGTACCACCCGGGAGCTGTTTTTT; j_gene: TRBJ2-2; d_gene: .; v_gene: TRBV7-9; abundance: many
CDR3aa: CASSLGQGALETQYF; CDR3nt: TGCGCCAGCAGCTTGGGACAGGGGGCGTTGGAGACCCAGTACTTC; j_gene: TRBJ2-5; d_gene: TRBD1; v_gene: TRBV5-1; abundance: .
CDR3aa: CASSFGAGLENIQYF; CDR3nt: TGTGCCAGCAGTTTTGGGGCAGGCTTGGAAAACATTCAGTACTTC; j_gene: TRBJ2-4; d_gene: .; v_gene: TRBV27; abundance: .
CDR3aa: CAISESFRPLNTEAFF; CDR3nt: TGTGCCATCAGTGAGTCGTTCAGACCCCTGAACACTGAAGCTTTCTTT; j_gene: TRBJ1-1; d_gene: .; v_gene: TRBV10-3; abundance: many
CDR3aa: CATSKTGKTYGYTF; CDR3nt: TGTGCCACCAGCAAGACAGGGAAAACCTATGGCTACACCTTC; j_gene: TRBJ1-2; d_gene: TRBD1; v_gene: TRBV15; abundance: .
CDR3aa: CASSQDHTGLAVGEQYF; CDR3nt: TGCGCCAGCAGCCAAGATCACACGGGACTAGCGGTTGGTGAGCAGTACTTC; j_gene: TRBJ2-7; d_gene: TRBD2; v_gene: TRBV4-3; abundance: few
CDR3aa: CASSQDGGGGNTIYF; CDR3nt: TGTGCCAGCAGCCAAGATGGGGGAGGCGGAAACACCATATATTTT; j_gene: TRBJ1-3; d_gene: .; v_gene: TRBV14; abundance: few
CDR3aa: CASSRGVADQETQYF; CDR3nt: TGTGCCAGCAGCCGTGGGGTGGCAGATCAAGAGACCCAGTACTTC; j_gene: TRBJ2-5; d_gene: .; v_gene: TRBV7-9; abundance: many
CDR3aa: CAAQTGFTGELFF; CDR3nt: TGTGCCGCACAGACAGGGTTCACCGGGGAGCTGTTTTTT; j_gene: TRBJ2-2; d_gene: TRBD1; v_gene: TRBV6-6; abundance: few